This record concerns one T cell receptor beta chain sequence. Produced via immunoSEQ multiplex PCR; TCRdb's table is partial and in-frame only. The table lists 190,000 or so clones, more than 65% of them singletons. This sample was included in a study of cytomegalovirus exposure and HLA in healthy donors. Germline CDR1 SNHLY, CDR2 FYNNEI. The CDR3 extends over 16 amino acids. The sample consisted of PBMCs. The receptor's source is a young woman in good health and CMV-seropositive. This chain uses TRBV2 with TRBJ1-5; possibly TRBD1 for D (6 bases). CDR3 nucleotides: TGTGCGAGCCTAGGCGGGGGCCCCCTTAGCAATCAGCCCCAGCATTTT. Protein: CASLGGGPLSNQPQHF.